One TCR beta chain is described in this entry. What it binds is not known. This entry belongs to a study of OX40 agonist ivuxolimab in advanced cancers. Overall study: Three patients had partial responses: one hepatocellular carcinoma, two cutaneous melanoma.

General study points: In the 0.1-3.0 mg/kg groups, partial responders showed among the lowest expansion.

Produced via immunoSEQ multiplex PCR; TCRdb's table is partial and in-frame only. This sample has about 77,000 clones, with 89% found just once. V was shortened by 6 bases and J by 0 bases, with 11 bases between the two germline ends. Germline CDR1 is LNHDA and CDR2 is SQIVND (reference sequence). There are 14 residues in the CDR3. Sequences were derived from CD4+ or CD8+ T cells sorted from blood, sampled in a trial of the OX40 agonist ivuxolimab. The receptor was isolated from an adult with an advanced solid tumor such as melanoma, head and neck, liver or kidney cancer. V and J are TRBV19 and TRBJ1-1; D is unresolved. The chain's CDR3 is CASRYTEMNTEAFF. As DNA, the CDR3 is TGTGCCAGTAGATACACGGAAATGAACACTGAAGCTTTCTTT.